The 30 T cell receptor beta chains presented below share a single source sample, sequenced in a study of blood T cell repertoires in COVID-19. Here immunoSEQ multiplex PCR was the method, and the copy in TCRdb shows in-frame clones only, minus some. The table lists fewer than 700,000 clones, 70% to 90% of them singletons. Specimen: peripheral blood. The source is a woman between 50 and 59 years old with COVID-19, enrolled during active disease.

V usage is TRBV2 and J usage is TRBJ1-2, with D tentatively TRBD1 (5 bases). CDR3 length: 13 residues. The ends were cut back, 6 bases at V and 4 bases at J, with 12 bases in the middle. Germline V gives CDR1 SNHLY, CDR2 FYNNEI. DNA of the CDR3: TGTGCCAGCAGGAGGACACAATCCTATGGCTACACCTTC. It specifies CASRRTQSYGYTF.

This chain uses TRBV19 with TRBJ1-1, with D possibly being TRBD1 (6 bases). The CDR3 length is 15 residues. V shed 1 base and J shed 6 bases, with 15 bases lying between them. The germline gives CDR1 LNHDA, CDR2 SQIVND (reference sequence). The CDR3 spells CASSIGKGGDSEAFF. The CDR3 region has the DNA TGTGCCAGTAGTATAGGGAAAGGGGGGGACTCTGAAGCTTTCTTT.

The chain joins TRBV7-2 to TRBJ1-1; D is unclear. The CDR3 is made up of 15 amino acids. Trimming removed 1 base at V and 1 base at J, with 10 bases between. Germline CDR1 is SGHTA and CDR2 is FQGNSA. CDR3 DNA: TGTGCCAGCAGCTTAGGCGGCAGCTCGAACACTGAAGCTTTCTTT. Its translation is CASSLGGSSNTEAFF.

The V and J genes are TRBV5-1 and TRBJ2-3, with 8 bases lining up with TRBD2. CDR3 length: 15 residues. CDR1 is SGHRS, CDR2 YFSETQ, per germline. V lost 4 bases, J lost 1 base, and 5 bases stayed unmatched. DNA for the CDR3: TGCGCCAGCAGCCTCGGGGGGGCCGGCACAGATACGCAGTATTTT. Protein product: CASSLGGAGTDTQYF.

The V gene is TRBV6-2 or TRBV6-3, the J gene TRBJ2-3, with 16 bases lining up with TRBD2. The CDR3 consists of 19 residues. Unmatched junction bases numbered 14, after V lost 6 bases and J lost 5 bases. CDR1 and CDR2 from the germline V gene are MNHEY and SVGEGT. Written as DNA, the CDR3 is TGTGCCAGCAGCTTCGGGACTAGCGGGGGGGCCTGGAGTGGAGATACGCAGTATTTT. Translating it yields CASSFGTSGGAWSGDTQYF.

This rearrangement joins TRBV6-1 to TRBJ1-2, with D perhaps TRBD1 (5 bases). The CDR3 contains 14 residues. Per germline, CDR1 MNHNS and CDR2 SASEGT. V shed 2 bases and J shed 7 bases, with 14 bases lying between them. CDR3 sequence reads: CASSESGGISGYTF. The CDR3 nucleotides read TGTGCCAGCAGTGAATCTGGGGGGATAAGTGGCTACACCTTC.

This clone was detected only once. This rearrangement joins TRBV27 to TRBJ2-3; 10 bases fit TRBD1. Per germline, CDR1 MNHEY and CDR2 SMNVEV (reference sequence). With 8 bases clipped from V and 7 bases from J, the junction kept 3 bases outside the gene matches. The length of the CDR3 is 12 residues. The CDR3 sequence: CASRTGGNTQYF. The DNA of the CDR3 is TGTGCCAGCCGGACAGGGGGGAATACGCAGTATTTT.

The rearrangement uses TRBV30 and TRBJ2-1; the D gene is possibly TRBD2 (5 bases). With 2 bases removed from V and 9 bases from J, the gap between germline ends came to 8 bases. CDR1 GTSNPN and CDR2 SVGIG come from the germline V gene (reference sequence). The CDR3 contains 11 residues. The CDR3, as DNA: TGTGCCTGGAGTCAGGACTCTGAGCAGTTCTTC. Residues: CAWSQDSEQFF.

This clone was observed once. CDR3 residues: CASSSWAAYSGNTIYF. The CDR3 DNA reads TGTGCCAGCAGCTCCTGGGCAGCTTACTCTGGAAACACCATATATTTT. The J gene is TRBJ1-3, the V gene TRBV9; unclear D gene. In germline, CDR1 is SGDLS, CDR2 YYNGEE. The V end was cut by 4 bases, the J end by 0 bases, with 14 bases between. The CDR3 is 16 residues long.

This chain connects TRBV3-1 (or the pseudogene TRBV3-2) to TRBJ1-4; no clear D gene. This CDR3 spans 16 amino acids. V was shortened by 0 bases and J by 4 bases, with 12 bases between the two germline ends. Germline CDR1 reads LGHDT; CDR2 reads YNNKEL (reference sequence). The CDR3 spells CASSQEGGRVNEKLFF. Here the CDR3 DNA reads TGTGCCAGCAGCCAAGAGGGAGGACGGGTTAATGAAAAACTGTTTTTT.

This clone occurred a few times. V gene TRBV5-4 combines with J gene TRBJ1-2; the D is unclear. V lost 3 bases to trimming and J lost 8 bases, with 17 bases between them. Germline values: CDR1 SGHNT, CDR2 YYREEE (reference sequence). The CDR3 runs 14 residues. CDR3 nucleotide sequence: TGTGCCAGCAGCTCCGGTTTACGGGAGCAAGGCTACACCTTC. Its protein product is CASSSGLREQGYTF. The full variable domain, with the rest looked up from reference TRBV5-4 and TRBJ1-2, is ETGVTQSPTHLIKTRGQQVTLRCSSQSGHNTVSWYQQALGQGPQFIFQYYREEENGRGNFPPRFSGLQFPNYSSELNVNALELDDSALYLCASSSGLREQGYTFGSGTRLTVV.

This sequence joins TRBV9 and TRBJ2-3; 11 bases fit TRBD2. Germline V gives CDR1 SGDLS, CDR2 YYNGEE. The V and J ends lost 3 bases and 1 base, in that order; junction bases with no gene match: 4. This CDR3 comprises 16 residues. The chain's CDR3 is CASSALLAGGTDTQYF. CDR3 nucleotides: TGTGCCAGCAGCGCCCTACTAGCGGGGGGCACAGATACGCAGTATTTT.

This clone was seen just once. This chain connects TRBV5-1 to TRBJ1-2; D may be TRBD1 (5 bases). Deletions cut 4 bases from V and 8 bases from J, with 24 bases between. This CDR3 spans 16 amino acids. Germline assignment: CDR1 SGHRS and CDR2 YFSETQ. CDR3 nucleotide sequence: TGCGCCAGCAGCCCCCCGGGGCAGATCTTGGGAGGCGGCTACACCTTC. Its translation: CASSPPGQILGGGYTF.

The J gene is TRBJ2-1, the V gene TRBV24-1; TRBD1 might be the D (6 bases). Trimming stripped 3 bases from V and 8 bases from J, with 10 bases between. The CDR3 runs to 13 residues. The germline CDR1 and CDR2 sequences are KGHDR and SFDVKD. The CDR3 DNA sequence: TGTGCCACCAGTGATATGACAGGTCATGAGCAGTTCTTC. Translating gives CATSDMTGHEQFF.

The V and J genes are TRBV5-4 and TRBJ1-2; a weak D match, TRBD1 (5 bases). Germline assignment: CDR1 SGHNT and CDR2 YYREEE (reference sequence). Between the trimmed V and J ends, which lost 0 bases and 12 bases, there was a span of 15 bases. This CDR3 spans 13 amino acids. The CDR3 spells CASSLGGLVVDTF. The DNA for the CDR3 is TGTGCCAGCAGCTTGGGGGGACTGGTGGTCGACACCTTC.

The V call is TRBV5-1, the J call TRBJ1-1; 7 positions agree with TRBD1. This CDR3 spans 19 amino acids. V was clipped by 4 bases and J by 4 bases; unmatched bases: 22. Germline V CDR1 and CDR2: SGHRS, YFSETQ. CDR3 coding DNA: TGCGCCAGCAGCCCTGATATAGGACAGGCGATTCAGTTAGGCACTGAAGCTTTCTTT. Translating gives CASSPDIGQAIQLGTEAFF.

J is TRBJ1-1 and V is TRBV5-5; D is undetermined. Trimming cost V 2 bases and J 8 bases, with 10 bases left between them. The CDR3 spans 12 residues. Looked up from germline, CDR1 is SGHKS and CDR2 is YYEKEE (reference sequence). As DNA, the CDR3 is TGTGCCAGCAGCTTTTTAAGAGGAGAAGCTTTCTTT. Protein product: CASSFLRGEAFF.

The chain uses TRBV9 and TRBJ2-1; 11 positions match TRBD2. CDR1 SGDLS and CDR2 YYNGEE come from the germline V gene. The CDR3 has 16 residues. The V gene end was trimmed by 3 bases and the J gene end by 9 bases; junction bases not matched to a gene: 11. In DNA, the CDR3 is TGTGCCAGCAGCGCAACCGGGACTAGCGGTTTCGGTGAGCAGTTCTTC. Translation gives CASSATGTSGFGEQFF.

The count of this clone is one. The rearrangement uses TRBV6-6 and TRBJ2-7; 7 bases fit TRBD1. The CDR3 runs 14 residues. The germline V gene has CDR1 MNHNY and CDR2 SVGAGI (reference sequence). V was pared by 7 bases and J by 0 bases, with 6 bases of the junction left unmatched. CDR3 in DNA: TGTGCCAGCACCCAGGACAGGAGCTCCTACGAGCAGTACTTC. Amino acid sequence: CASTQDRSSYEQYF.

The chain has TRBV6-2 or TRBV6-3 and TRBJ2-3; possibly TRBD1 for D (6 bases). CDR3 length: 17 amino acids. V was trimmed by 2 bases and J by 3 bases, leaving 18 bases between them. Germline V gene data show CDR1 as MNHEY and CDR2 as SVGEGT. The CDR3: CASSYGLRGSRTDTQYF. CDR3 coding DNA: TGTGCCAGCAGTTACGGCTTAAGGGGGAGTAGGACAGATACGCAGTATTTT.

DNA for the CDR3: TGTGCCAGCAGTGAAACATCTCTGGACAGGGGAGATACGCAGTATTTT. Residues: CASSETSLDRGDTQYF. The chain uses TRBV2 and TRBJ2-3, with TRBD1 identical over 9 bases. Germline values: CDR1 SNHLY, CDR2 FYNNEI. V was pared by 2 bases and J by 5 bases, with 8 bases of the junction left unmatched. The CDR3 totals 16 residues.

Here the CDR3 DNA reads TGTGCCAGTAGTATAGGTGGGACAGGGCCCGGGGAGCTGTTTTTT. As protein: CASSIGGTGPGELFF. The V and J genes are TRBV19 and TRBJ2-2; 9 bases match TRBD1. Trimming cost V 1 base and J 6 bases; bases outside gene matches: 3. Germline CDR1 is LNHDA and CDR2 is SQIVND (reference sequence). This CDR3 has 15 amino acids.

The chain carries TRBV19 and TRBJ1-1; 11 bases map to TRBD1. The germline gives CDR1 LNHDA, CDR2 SQIVND (reference sequence). Germline trimming cut 5 bases from V and 0 bases from J; bases unmatched to any gene: 5. CDR3 length: 16 amino acids. CDR3 protein: CASSWTGGHMNTEAFF. CDR3 sequence (DNA): TGTGCCAGTAGTTGGACAGGGGGCCACATGAACACTGAAGCTTTCTTT.

A remark on this clone: At the DNA level, this CDR3 is encoded by other sequences in the same sample as well. The chain is built from TRBV12-3 or TRBV12-4 and TRBJ2-3; D unresolved. V dropped 5 bases and J dropped 0 bases, with 6 bases sitting between them. The CDR3 length is 13 residues. CDR3: CASSLTSTDTQYF. The DNA for the CDR3 is TGTGCCAGCAGTCTGACTAGCACAGATACGCAGTATTTT.

The chain has TRBV5-1 and TRBJ1-5, with D possibly TRBD1 on 6 matching bases. The CDR3 length is 13 residues. With 1 base removed from V and 6 bases from J, the gap between germline ends came to 8 bases. CDR1 and CDR2 (germline): SGHRS, YFSETQ. In nucleotides, the CDR3 is TGCGCCAGCAGCTTGACAGGGTTTCAGCCCCAGCATTTT. Its protein product is CASSLTGFQPQHF.

CDR3 region: CASEGQGGSPLHF. CDR3 nucleotide sequence: TGTGCCAGCGAGGGACAGGGCGGGTCACCCCTCCACTTT. The chain combines TRBV2 with TRBJ1-6; 9 bases agree with TRBD1. The CDR3 runs to 13 residues. The V gene end was trimmed by 8 bases and the J gene end by 10 bases; junction bases not matched to a gene: 6. Per germline, CDR1 SNHLY and CDR2 FYNNEI.

Here the CDR3 DNA reads TGTGCCAGCAGTCTAGGACAGGCTATTAACTATGGCTACACCTTC. Amino acid sequence: CASSLGQAINYGYTF. The V gene is TRBV6-5, the J gene TRBJ1-2, with 7 bases lining up with TRBD1. Germline V gene lookup returns CDR1 MNHEY and CDR2 SVGAGI. This CDR3 is built from 15 residues. The V segment lost 5 bases and the J segment 1 base; nucleotides outside the gene matches: 7.

This clone occurred once. CDR3 nucleotide sequence: TGTGCCATCAGTGAGGGGACAGGGGGGGAGGAAGCTTTCTTT. This translates into CAISEGTGGEEAFF. This sequence joins TRBV10-3 and TRBJ1-1; 11 bases are a match to TRBD1. Germline V lookup: CDR1 ENHRY, CDR2 SYGVKD. The V segment lost 2 bases and the J segment 8 bases; nucleotides outside the gene matches: 4. This CDR3 is built from 14 residues.

The chain has TRBV5-1 and TRBJ2-1; TRBD2 agrees at 7 bases. The CDR3 has 18 amino acids. V shed 7 bases and J 2 bases; nucleotides not matched to a gene: 18. The germline V gene encodes CDR1 SGHRS and CDR2 YFSETQ. CDR3 nucleotide sequence: TGCGCCAGCGGATCTTTGAACCAGGCGGGGGTGACCTACAATGAGCAGTTCTTC. Translating gives CASGSLNQAGVTYNEQFF.

V and J are TRBV19 and TRBJ2-5, with TRBD1 identical over 10 bases. Trimming took 4 bases from V and 3 from J; bases not matched to a gene: 2. The germline V gene has CDR1 LNHDA and CDR2 SQIVND (reference sequence). This CDR3 region has 14 residues. This CDR3 is CASSRGTGEETQYF. CDR3 DNA: TGTGCCAGTAGTAGGGGGACAGGGGAAGAGACCCAGTACTTC.